This T cell receptor (beta chain) was recovered during a study of control samples from healthy donors and cancer patients. Produced via immunoSEQ multiplex PCR; TCRdb's table is partial and in-frame only. This table has roughly 88,000 clones, 85% appearing once. This clone has more than one count but fewer than ten. The source of this sequence is a man aged 25 to 45 in good health. The specimen sequenced was blood.

The CDR3 nucleotides are TGTGCCAGCAGCCCAGGACAGGGAAGTGTTCAGCCCCAGCATTTT. It translates to CASSPGQGSVQPQHF. The chain recombines TRBV3-1 (or the pseudogene TRBV3-2) with TRBJ1-5, with 8 bases that match TRBD1. This CDR3 comprises 15 residues. Germline CDR1 LGHDT, CDR2 YNNKEL (reference sequence). V was pared by 4 bases and J by 6 bases, with 8 bases of the junction left unmatched.